Following are 26 T cell receptor beta chains from one sample sequenced in a study of blood T cells in healthy people across ages. Primers used in a second PCR of about 7 to 12 cycles were a sample-barcoded 5' primer and a J-beta primer mix. TCRdb re-analysed the 5' RACE reads in MiXCR, keeping a single row per CDR3 protein. The repertoire holds over a million distinct CDR3 sequences, under 55% seen once, with less than 5% in the top ten. The sample taken for sequencing was blood. These receptors came from a woman younger than 30 in good health.

With regard to this clonotype: An end of the junction differs from the germline gene, which may be a read error. The V gene is TRBV6-6, the J gene TRBJ2-7; D remains unclear. The CDR3 is 14 residues long. Germline V gene sequence: CDR1 MNHNY, CDR2 SVGAGI (reference sequence). The CDR3 nucleotides read TGTGCCGGCAGTTACGGGCAGCTCAGCTACGAGCAGTACTTC. It encodes CAGSYGQLSYEQYF.

The chain couples TRBV7-6 to TRBJ1-1, with D uncertain. There are 13 residues in the CDR3. CDR1 and CDR2 (germline): SGHVS, FNYEAQ. The V and J ends lost 4 bases and 1 base respectively, with 7 bases between them. This CDR3 reads CASSSVQNTEAFF. Here the CDR3 DNA reads TGTGCCAGCAGCTCAGTACAGAACACTGAAGCTTTCTTT.

V is TRBV6-5 and J is TRBJ1-2; 7 bases are shared with TRBD1. The CDR3 consists of 13 residues. Germline trimming cut 8 bases from V and 3 bases from J; bases unmatched to any gene: 6. CDR1 and CDR2 (germline): MNHEY, SVGAGI. The CDR3 coding sequence is TGTGCCAGCTACAGGGGCCCACACTATGGCTACACCTTC. It yields the protein CASYRGPHYGYTF.

For this clonotype: At one boundary the junction diverges from the germline segment, which might be a read error. This sequence joins TRBV12-3 or TRBV12-4 and TRBJ1-6, with TRBD1 identical over 7 bases. CDR3 length: 15 residues. The CDR3 DNA sequence: TGTGCCAGCAGTCCCCGACAGGGTCGTTCTTCACCCCCCCACTTT. It is translated as CASSPRQGRSSPPHF.

The rearrangement joins TRBV6-2 or TRBV6-3 to TRBJ2-7; 7 bases are shared with TRBD2. The junction had 7 bases not matched to a gene; V was cut back by 2 bases and J by 6 bases. This CDR3 contains 14 residues. Germline lookup yields CDR1 MNHEY and CDR2 SVGEGT. The CDR3 region is CASSYPFTSAEQYF. In nucleotides, the CDR3 is TGTGCCAGCAGTTACCCCTTTACTAGCGCCGAGCAGTACTTC.

The chain uses TRBV7-2 and TRBJ2-5; D remains ambiguous. CDR1 is SGHTA and CDR2 is FQGNSA in the germline V gene. The CDR3 is made up of 15 amino acids. The ends were cut back, 1 base at V and 11 bases at J, with 20 bases in the middle. The CDR3 nucleotides are TGTGCCAGCAGCTTAGACCACTCAGCCTACAATGAGCAGTACTTC. It yields the protein CASSLDHSAYNEQYF. Using reference TRBV7-2 and TRBJ2-5 for the parts outside the CDR3, the full variable domain is GAGVSQSPSNKVTEKGKDVELRCDPISGHTALYWYRQSLGQGLEFLIYFQGNSAPDKSGLPSDRFSAERTGGSVSTLTIQRTQQEDSAVYLCASSLDHSAYNEQYFGPGTRLLVL.

This clonotype was counted only a few times. The genes are TRBV7-3 and TRBJ1-6, with 7 bases fitting TRBD1. There are 16 residues in the CDR3. Germline V gene data show CDR1 as SGHTA and CDR2 as FQGTGA. V was pared by 5 bases and J by 7 bases, with 11 bases of the junction left unmatched. In DNA, the CDR3 is TGTGCCAGCAGCCAACAGGGGCCGGTGGGGAATTCACCCCTCCACTTT. Translated: CASSQQGPVGNSPLHF.

A few counts support this clonotype. The chain joins TRBV10-3 to TRBJ2-3; either TRBD1 or TRBD2 may supply D (5 bases each). Germline V CDR1 and CDR2: ENHRY, SYGVKD. V was clipped by 3 bases and J by 6 bases, with 16 bases between them. The CDR3 runs to 15 residues. The CDR3 sequence: CAISDPGTIVDTQYF. DNA for the CDR3: TGTGCCATCAGTGACCCGGGGACGATCGTCGATACGCAGTATTTT.

This rearrangement joins TRBV20-1 to TRBJ2-1; D call uncertain. Germline CDR1 and CDR2: DFQATT and SNEGSKA (reference sequence). With 3 bases removed from V and 8 bases from J, the gap between germline ends came to 14 bases. The CDR3 runs 13 residues. The CDR3 coding sequence is TGCAGTGCTAGGAAGGTCCGGTTGGATGAGCAGTTCTTC. As protein: CSARKVRLDEQFF.

In regard to this clonotype: The junction and the germline gene differ at one end; a read error may be behind it. This sequence joins TRBV29-1 and TRBJ1-1; a weak D match, TRBD1 (6 bases). The CDR3 extends over 14 amino acids. Germline V CDR1 and CDR2: SQVTM, ANQGSEA. CDR3 residues: CSVEVTGWATEAFF. The CDR3 DNA sequence: TGCAGCGTCGAAGTGACAGGATGGGCCACTGAAGCTTTCTTT. The full variable domain, with the rest looked up from reference TRBV29-1 and TRBJ1-1, is SAVISQKPSRDICQRGTSLTIQCQVDSQVTMMFWYRQQPGQSLTLIATANQGSEATYESGFVIDKFPISRPNLTFSTLTVSNMSPEDSSIYLCSVEVTGWATEAFFGQGTRLTVV.

This clonotype was seen only a few times. The V call is TRBV29-1, the J call TRBJ2-7; perhaps TRBD2 as D (5 bases). Between the trimmed V and J ends, which lost 6 bases and 4 bases, there was a span of 10 bases. The CDR3 consists of 11 residues. From germline, CDR1 is SQVTM and CDR2 ANQGSEA. CDR3 in amino acids: CSVGKRYEQYF. The CDR3 DNA reads as TGCAGCGTCGGGAAGCGGTACGAGCAGTACTTC.

The V gene is TRBV18, the J gene TRBJ2-7, with no clear D. Germline V lookup: CDR1 KGHSH, CDR2 LQKENI. Trimming stripped 0 bases from V and 4 bases from J, with 7 bases between. This CDR3 region has 13 residues. The CDR3 loop is CASSPPLVYEQYF. The DNA of the CDR3 is TGTGCCAGCTCACCACCGCTGGTTTACGAGCAGTACTTC.

This chain links TRBV7-9 with TRBJ2-1, with 7 bases lining up with TRBD1. The germline gives CDR1 SEHNR, CDR2 FQNEAQ (reference sequence). The length of the CDR3 is 15 residues. V was clipped by 11 bases and J by 0 bases; unmatched bases: 10. CDR3 nucleotide sequence: TGTGCCGGCAAAAAGGGGGCTGACTCCTACAATGAGCAGTTCTTC. This sequence encodes CAGKKGADSYNEQFF.

The V gene is TRBV5-1, the J gene TRBJ2-1; 11 positions agree with TRBD2. The germline CDR1 and CDR2 sequences are SGHRS and YFSETQ. The length of the CDR3 is 19 residues. V shed 2 bases, J shed 0 bases, and the junction held 10 bases outside the gene matches. CDR3 nucleotide sequence: TGCGCCAGCAGCTTTTTTAGCGGGAGGGCTTTGGGCTCCTACAATGAGCAGTTCTTC. Its protein is CASSFFSGRALGSYNEQFF. The whole variable domain, remainder taken from reference TRBV5-1 and TRBJ2-1, is KAGVTQTPRYLIKTRGQQVTLSCSPISGHRSVSWYQQTPGQGLQFLFEYFSETQRNKGNFPGRFSGRQFSNSRSEMNVSTLELGDSALYLCASSFFSGRALGSYNEQFFGPGTRLTVL.

The chain carries TRBV20-1 and TRBJ1-2, with 8 bases identical to TRBD1. Germline CDR1 DFQATT, CDR2 SNEGSKA (reference sequence). Trimming took 6 bases from V and 8 from J; bases not matched to a gene: 11. The CDR3 extends over 13 amino acids. CDR3 DNA sequence: TGCAGTGCGTTAGGACAGGGAGCTACCGGCTACACCTTC. Translation gives CSALGQGATGYTF.

This clonotype has just a few counts. The chain joins TRBV5-1 to TRBJ2-3; D unresolved. The CDR3 is 16 residues long. Germline V gene lookup returns CDR1 SGHRS and CDR2 YFSETQ. The germline V and J ends were trimmed by 0 bases and 0 bases, with 11 bases remaining between them. The DNA of the CDR3 is TGCGCCAGCAGCTTGGACGGACGGCATAGCACAGATACGCAGTATTTT. Its translation is CASSLDGRHSTDTQYF.

A few counts support this clonotype. CDR3 DNA: TGTGCCAGCAGTTACTCGAGTAAGGCCAATCCGGGACAGGGGTACTACGAGCAGTACTTC. It codes for CASSYSSKANPGQGYYEQYF. V gene TRBV6-2 or TRBV6-3 combines with J gene TRBJ2-7, with TRBD1 matching over 10 bases. CDR3 length equals 20 residues. Germline trimming cut 0 bases from V and 3 bases from J; bases unmatched to any gene: 17. CDR1 and CDR2 (germline): MNHEY, SVGEGT.

The chain combines TRBV4-3 with TRBJ2-1; TRBD2 matches 9 bases. V lost 0 bases to trimming and J lost 4 bases; unmatched junction nucleotides: 4. This CDR3 has 16 amino acids. Looked up from germline, CDR1 is LGHNA and CDR2 is YSLEER. CDR3 DNA: TGCGCCAGCAGCCAAGAACCTAGCGGGGCTTACAATGAGCAGTTCTTC. Translation gives CASSQEPSGAYNEQFF.

This clonotype was seen just once. This chain joins TRBV10-2 and TRBJ2-4; possible D gene TRBD2, 6 bases. The CDR3 covers 15 residues. V dropped 3 bases and J dropped 13 bases, with 22 bases sitting between them. Germline CDR1 is WSHSY and CDR2 is SAAADI. The CDR3 bases are TGCGCCAGCAGTGACTACGGGACTCCTGCGGAGGCCCAGTACTTC. This encodes CASSDYGTPAEAQYF.

This clonotype appeared a few times. This rearrangement joins TRBV6-2 or TRBV6-3 to TRBJ2-1, with unresolved D. Per germline, CDR1 MNHEY and CDR2 SVGEGT. This CDR3 has 12 residues. V was pared by 7 bases and J by 8 bases, with 12 bases between. The CDR3 bases are TGTGCCAGCAAGCTTTGGGGATATGAGCAGTTCTTC. Its translation: CASKLWGYEQFF.

The table lists this clonotype with many counts. The chain couples TRBV20-1 to TRBJ2-1; D not certain. The V end lost 1 base, the J end lost 6 bases, and 13 bases lay between the germline ends. Germline lookup yields CDR1 DFQATT and CDR2 SNEGSKA (reference sequence). CDR3 length: 14 residues. CDR3 protein: CSARVGLDFNEQFF. In nucleotides, the CDR3 is TGCAGTGCTAGAGTGGGCTTAGATTTCAATGAGCAGTTCTTC.

This clonotype has only a few counts. The chain carries TRBV2 and TRBJ2-4; TRBD1 matches at 10 bases. The better agreement between TRBJ2-7 and the DNA end casts doubt on the J call. CDR1 and CDR2 (germline): SNHLY, FYNNEI. The CDR3 totals 12 residues. CDR3 in DNA: TGTGCCTGGTGGGACAGGGGTAACGAGCAGTACTTC. It is translated as CAWWDRGNEQYF.

This chain uses TRBV20-1 with TRBJ1-1; D call uncertain. Germline V gene data show CDR1 as DFQATT and CDR2 as SNEGSKA (reference sequence). The CDR3 extends over 14 amino acids. CDR3 DNA: TGCAGACCAATCAGGCAGTACCGAAACACTGAAGCTTTCTTT. It yields the protein CRPIRQYRNTEAFF.

In its sample, this clonotype was seen once. The germline gene is not matched at one end of the junction; a read error may be the cause. V and J are TRBV6-4 and TRBJ2-1, with D perhaps TRBD1 or TRBD2 (8 bases each). CDR3 length: 15 residues. Germline V gene data show CDR1 as MRHNA and CDR2 as SNTAGT. DNA for the CDR3: TGTGCCTGCAGCTACTTAGCGGGGACAGGCGATGAGCAGTTCTTC. Translating gives CACSYLAGTGDEQFF.

This clonotype was seen repeatedly, ten times or more. The J gene is TRBJ2-1, the V gene TRBV10-3; maybe TRBD2 (5 bases). Trimming left V 3 bases short and J 4 bases short, with 16 bases between. The CDR3 totals 16 residues. The germline gives CDR1 ENHRY, CDR2 SYGVKD. This chain's CDR3 is CAISDMRRGDYNEQFF. CDR3 DNA: TGTGCCATCAGTGACATGCGTCGGGGAGATTACAATGAGCAGTTCTTC.

The chain is built from TRBV19 and TRBJ1-1; no clear D gene. Germline V gene lookup returns CDR1 LNHDA and CDR2 SQIVND (reference sequence). V gave up 2 bases and J gave up 6 bases, with 10 bases separating them. There are 13 residues in the CDR3. DNA of the CDR3: TGTGCCAGTAGTATAAGTAGAGGACCTGAAGCTTTCTTT. The encoded protein is CASSISRGPEAFF.